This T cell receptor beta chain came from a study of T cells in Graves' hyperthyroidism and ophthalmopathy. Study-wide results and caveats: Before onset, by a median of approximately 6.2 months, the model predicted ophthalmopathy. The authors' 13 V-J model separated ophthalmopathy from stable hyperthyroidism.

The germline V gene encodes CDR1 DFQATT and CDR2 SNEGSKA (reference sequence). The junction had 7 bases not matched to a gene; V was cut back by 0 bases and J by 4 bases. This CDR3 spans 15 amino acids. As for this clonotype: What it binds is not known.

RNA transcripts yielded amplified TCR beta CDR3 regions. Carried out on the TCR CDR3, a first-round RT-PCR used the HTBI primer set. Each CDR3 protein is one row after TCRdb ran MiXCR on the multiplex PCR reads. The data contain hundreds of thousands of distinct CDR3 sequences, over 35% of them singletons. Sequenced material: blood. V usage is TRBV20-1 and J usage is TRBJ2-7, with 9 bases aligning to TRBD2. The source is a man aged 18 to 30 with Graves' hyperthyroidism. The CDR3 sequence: CSARDLGSGSYEQYF. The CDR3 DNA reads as TGCAGTGCTAGAGATTTGGGTAGCGGGAGTTACGAGCAGTACTTC.